This T cell receptor (beta chain) was documented in a study of immune evolution from preneoplasia to lung adenocarcinoma. Between about 2014 and 2018, patients underwent resection in Japan or China. Premalignant or tumor cells were enriched by macro-dissection after pathologic assessment. Findings of the study overall: Top clone share appeared to fall from AAH through AIS, MIA, adenocarcinoma. Compared with EGFR-mutant or double wild-type lesions, KRAS-mutant nodules were more clonal.

Notes on this clone: What it recognizes is unknown.

Germline CDR1 is SGHNT and CDR2 is YYREEE (reference sequence). The CDR3 is 11 amino acids. V was cut by 2 bases and J by 7 bases, with 4 bases left in between. Clones were read by immunoSEQ multiplex PCR, and TCRdb kept only the in-frame ones, dropping some. Of roughly 4,000 clones in the sample, around 86% were seen once. The J gene is TRBJ2-1, the V gene TRBV5-4; no clear D gene. Sequencing was performed on FFPE minimally invasive lung adenocarcinoma tissue. This sequence was found in an older donor with lung adenocarcinoma. For the CDR3, the DNA is TGTGCCAGCAGCTTACGTAATGAGCAGTTCTTC. Translating it yields CASSLRNEQFF.